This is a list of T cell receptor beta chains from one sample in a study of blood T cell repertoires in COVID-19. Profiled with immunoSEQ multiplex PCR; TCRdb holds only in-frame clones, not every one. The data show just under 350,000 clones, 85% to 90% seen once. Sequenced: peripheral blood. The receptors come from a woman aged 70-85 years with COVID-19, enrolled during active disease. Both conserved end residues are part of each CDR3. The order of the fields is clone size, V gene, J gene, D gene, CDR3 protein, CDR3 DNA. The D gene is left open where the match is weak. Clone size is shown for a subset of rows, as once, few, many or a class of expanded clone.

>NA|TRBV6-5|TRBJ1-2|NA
CASSFGQARDYGYTF
TGTGCCAGCAGTTTCGGCCAAGCCCGGGACTATGGCTACACCTTC
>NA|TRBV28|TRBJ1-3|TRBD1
CASSFGQGNTIYF
TGTGCCAGCAGTTTCGGACAGGGTAACACCATATATTTT
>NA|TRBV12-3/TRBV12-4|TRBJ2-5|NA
CASSLQGPGAQYF
TGTGCCAGCAGTCTACAAGGGCCCGGGGCCCAGTACTTC
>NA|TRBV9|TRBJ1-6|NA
CASSVDESYSPLHF
TGTGCCAGCAGCGTTGATGAGTCCTATTCACCCCTCCACTTT
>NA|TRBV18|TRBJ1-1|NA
CASSLDSVRTEAFF
TGTGCCAGCTCCCTTGACAGTGTTCGGACTGAAGCTTTCTTT
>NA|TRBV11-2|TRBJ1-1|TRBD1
CASSQPRRTGGRGTEAFF
TGTGCCAGCAGCCAACCCCGCCGGACAGGGGGCCGGGGCACTGAAGCTTTCTTT
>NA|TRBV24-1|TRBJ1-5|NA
CATSDFGQPQHF
TGTGCCACCAGTGATTTCGGTCAGCCCCAGCATTTT
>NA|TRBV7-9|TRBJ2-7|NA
CASSLEGGSSYEQYF
TGTGCCAGCAGCTTAGAGGGGGGGAGCTCCTACGAGCAGTACTTC
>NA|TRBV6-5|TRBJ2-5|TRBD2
CASSSQLAGTQETQYF
TGTGCCAGCAGTTCTCAACTAGCGGGGACTCAAGAGACCCAGTACTTC
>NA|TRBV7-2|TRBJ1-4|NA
CASSLNRGSNEKLFF
TGTGCCAGCAGCTTAAATCGGGGGTCTAATGAAAAACTGTTTTTT
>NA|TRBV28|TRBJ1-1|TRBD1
CASSLQLFRDRDTEAFF
TGTGCCAGCAGTTTACAGTTGTTTAGGGACAGGGACACTGAAGCTTTCTTT
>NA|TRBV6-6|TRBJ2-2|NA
CASSYSLQTGELFF
TGTGCCAGCAGTTACTCGTTGCAGACCGGGGAGCTGTTTTTT
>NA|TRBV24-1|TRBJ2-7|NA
CATSDPGAYEQYF
TGTGCCACCAGTGATCCAGGGGCGTACGAGCAGTACTTC
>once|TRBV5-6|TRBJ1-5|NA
CASSFSGPNSNQPQHF
TGTGCCAGCAGCTTCTCTGGGCCTAATAGCAATCAGCCCCAGCATTTT
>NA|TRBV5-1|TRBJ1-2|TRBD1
CASSLVAGGRGYTF
TGCGCCAGCAGCTTGGTGGCAGGGGGCCGTGGCTACACCTTC
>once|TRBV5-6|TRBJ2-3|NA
CASSLGDPAAGTQYF
TGTGCCAGCAGCTTAGGGGACCCCGCAGCGGGTACGCAGTATTTT
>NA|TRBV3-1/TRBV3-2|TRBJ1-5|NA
CASSQDAAGEQPQHF
TGTGCCAGCAGCCAAGATGCCGCAGGGGAACAGCCCCAGCATTTT
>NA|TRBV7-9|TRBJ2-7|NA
CASSLEAGDEQYF
TGTGCCAGCAGCTTAGAGGCAGGGGACGAGCAGTACTTC
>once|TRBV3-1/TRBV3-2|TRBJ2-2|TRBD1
CASSGIGTGGTGELFF
TGTGCCAGCAGCGGGATCGGGACAGGAGGCACCGGGGAGCTGTTTTTT
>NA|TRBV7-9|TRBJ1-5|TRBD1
CASSGQEGQPQHF
TGTGCCAGCAGCGGACAGGAGGGTCAGCCCCAGCATTTT
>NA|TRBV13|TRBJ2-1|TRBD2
CASSSRSSGGNYNEQFF
TGTGCCAGCAGCTCCCGCTCTAGCGGGGGAAACTACAATGAGCAGTTCTTC
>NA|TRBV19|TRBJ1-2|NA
CASSIGFLLGQRYGYTF
TGTGCCAGTAGTATAGGGTTCCTACTGGGGCAAAGATATGGCTACACCTTC
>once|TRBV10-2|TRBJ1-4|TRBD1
CASSEAGGFEKLFF
TGCGCCAGCAGTGAGGCAGGGGGATTTGAAAAACTGTTTTTT
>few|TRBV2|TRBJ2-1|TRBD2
CASSPLAGGFNEQFF
TGTGCCAGCAGCCCTCTAGCGGGGGGCTTCAATGAGCAGTTCTTC
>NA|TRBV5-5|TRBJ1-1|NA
CASSMVNTEAFF
TGTGCCAGCAGCATGGTAAACACTGAAGCTTTCTTT
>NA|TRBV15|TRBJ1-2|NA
CATSRDRGSNYGYTF
TGTGCCACCAGCAGAGATCGGGGATCTAACTATGGCTACACCTTC
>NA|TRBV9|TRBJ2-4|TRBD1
CASSVGQGKNIQYF
TGTGCCAGCAGCGTGGGACAGGGAAAAAACATTCAGTACTTC
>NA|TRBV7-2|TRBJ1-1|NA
CASSSGRNREAFF
TGTGCCAGCAGCTCCGGAAGGAACAGGGAAGCTTTCTTT
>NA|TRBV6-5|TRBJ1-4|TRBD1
CASSYEPGQGSEKLFF
TGTGCCAGCAGTTACGAACCGGGACAGGGGAGCGAAAAACTGTTTTTT
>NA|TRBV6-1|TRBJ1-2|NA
CASSEAGQFGGYGYTF
TGTGCCAGCAGTGAAGCCGGACAGTTTGGCGGCTATGGCTACACCTTC
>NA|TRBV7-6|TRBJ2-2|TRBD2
CASSFWDTGLVGELFF
TGTGCCAGCAGCTTCTGGGACACGGGACTAGTCGGGGAGCTGTTTTTT
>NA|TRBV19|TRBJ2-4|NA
CASSKGLVENIQYF
TGTGCCAGTAGTAAGGGGCTAGTAGAAAACATTCAGTACTTC
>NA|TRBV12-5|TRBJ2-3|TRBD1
CASGSDRGPPPYSTDTQYF
TGTGCTAGTGGCAGTGACAGGGGGCCTCCCCCTTATAGCACAGATACGCAGTATTTT
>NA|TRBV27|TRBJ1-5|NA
CASSLSTGNQPQHF
TGTGCCAGCAGTTTGTCGACAGGCAATCAGCCCCAGCATTTT
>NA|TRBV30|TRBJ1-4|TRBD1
CAWGQGGPNEKLFF
TGTGCCTGGGGACAGGGGGGACCTAATGAAAAACTGTTTTTT
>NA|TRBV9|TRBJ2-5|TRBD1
CASSARGTGQETQYF
TGTGCCAGCAGCGCCAGAGGGACAGGCCAAGAGACCCAGTACTTC
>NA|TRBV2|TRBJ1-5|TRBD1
CASSGYIGTGNNQPQHF
TGTGCCAGCAGTGGGTATATCGGGACAGGCAACAATCAGCCCCAGCATTTT
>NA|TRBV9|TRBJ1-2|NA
CASSPQTGSLESYGYTF
TGTGCCAGCAGCCCCCAGACCGGGAGTTTGGAGAGTTATGGCTACACCTTC
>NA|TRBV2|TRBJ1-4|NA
CASRYPKTDRNEKLFF
TGTGCCAGCAGGTATCCCAAGACAGACCGAAATGAAAAACTGTTTTTT
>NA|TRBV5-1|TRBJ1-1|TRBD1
CASSYGGTGFNTEAFF
TGCGCCAGCAGTTACGGTGGGACAGGGTTTAACACTGAAGCTTTCTTT
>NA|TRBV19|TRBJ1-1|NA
CASSIQGSNTEAFF
TGTGCCAGTAGTATCCAGGGCTCGAACACTGAAGCTTTCTTT
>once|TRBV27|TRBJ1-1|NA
CASSPQIYTVTEAFF
TGTGCCAGCAGTCCACAAATTTACACAGTGACTGAAGCTTTCTTT